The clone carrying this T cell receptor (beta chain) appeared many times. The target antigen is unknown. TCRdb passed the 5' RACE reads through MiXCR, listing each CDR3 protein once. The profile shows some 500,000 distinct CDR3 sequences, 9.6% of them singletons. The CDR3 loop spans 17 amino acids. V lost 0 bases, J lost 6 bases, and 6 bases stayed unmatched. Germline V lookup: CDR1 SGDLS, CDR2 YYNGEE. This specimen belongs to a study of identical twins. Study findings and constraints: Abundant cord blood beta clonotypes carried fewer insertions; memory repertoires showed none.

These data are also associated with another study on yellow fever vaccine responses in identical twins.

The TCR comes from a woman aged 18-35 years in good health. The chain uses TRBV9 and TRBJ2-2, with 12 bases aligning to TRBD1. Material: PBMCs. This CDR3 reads CASSVVGTGGLAGELFF. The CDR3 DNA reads TGTGCCAGCAGCGTAGTAGGGACAGGGGGCTTGGCCGGGGAGCTGTTTTTT.